In this sample, the clone carrying this T cell receptor beta chain turned up many times. The data derive from a study of early T cells in non-severe SARS-CoV-2 infection. The CDR3 length is 15 residues. Trimming shortened V by 6 bases and J by 1 base, and 13 bases separated the two germline ends. The germline gives CDR1 LNHDA, CDR2 SQIVND (reference sequence). TCRdb re-called the 5' RACE reads through MiXCR, storing one row per CDR3 protein. The table includes some 80,000 distinct CDR3 sequences, roughly an eighth detected once. The source is an adult who was a healthcare worker with PCR-confirmed SARS-CoV-2 infection or an uninfected control (not recorded which). The chain recombines TRBV19 with TRBJ1-5, with D perhaps TRBD1 (6 bases). The sample comprised whole blood. This CDR3 reads CASSSGVWSNQPQHF. In DNA form, the CDR3 reads TGTGCCAGTAGCTCAGGGGTTTGGAGCAATCAGCCCCAGCATTTT.